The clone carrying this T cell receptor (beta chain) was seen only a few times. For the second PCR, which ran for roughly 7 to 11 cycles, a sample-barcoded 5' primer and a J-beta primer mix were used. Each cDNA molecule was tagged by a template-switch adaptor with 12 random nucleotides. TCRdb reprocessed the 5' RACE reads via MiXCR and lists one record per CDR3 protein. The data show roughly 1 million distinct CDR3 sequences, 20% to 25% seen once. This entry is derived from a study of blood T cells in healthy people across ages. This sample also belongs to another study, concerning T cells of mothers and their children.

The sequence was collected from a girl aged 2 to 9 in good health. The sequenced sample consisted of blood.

DNA of the CDR3: TGTGCCACCACCACCTACGGGGGAGCTAGCAATGAGCAGTTCTTC. Translation gives CATTTYGGASNEQFF. The J gene is TRBJ2-1, the V gene TRBV15; D possibly corresponds to TRBD2 (6 bases). The germline V gene encodes CDR1 LNHNV and CDR2 YYDKDF (reference sequence). The CDR3 is made up of 15 amino acids. V gave up 7 bases and J gave up 6 bases, with 19 bases separating them.